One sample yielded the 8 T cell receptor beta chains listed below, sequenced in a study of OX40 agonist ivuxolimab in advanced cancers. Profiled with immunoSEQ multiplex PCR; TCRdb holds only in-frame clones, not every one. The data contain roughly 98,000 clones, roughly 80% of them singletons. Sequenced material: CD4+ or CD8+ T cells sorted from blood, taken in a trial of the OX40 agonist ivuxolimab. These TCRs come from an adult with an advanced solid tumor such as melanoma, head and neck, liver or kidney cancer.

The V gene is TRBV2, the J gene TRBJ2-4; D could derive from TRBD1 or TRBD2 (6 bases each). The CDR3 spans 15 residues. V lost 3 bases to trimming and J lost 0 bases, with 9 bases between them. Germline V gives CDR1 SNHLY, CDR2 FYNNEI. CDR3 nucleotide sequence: TGTGCCAGCAGTGAGGGGGGCCTAGCCAAAAACATTCAGTACTTC. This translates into CASSEGGLAKNIQYF.

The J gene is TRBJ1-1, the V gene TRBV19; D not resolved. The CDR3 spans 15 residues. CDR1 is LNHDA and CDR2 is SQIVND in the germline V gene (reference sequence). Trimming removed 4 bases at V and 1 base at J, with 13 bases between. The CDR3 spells CASSSPSGGNTEAFF. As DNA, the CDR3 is TGTGCCAGTAGTAGCCCCTCGGGAGGGAACACTGAAGCTTTCTTT.

DNA of the CDR3: TGTGCCAGCAGCTTACGATCCGGGACAGGGGTCCAAGAGACCCAGTACTTC. It is translated as CASSLRSGTGVQETQYF. The chain is built from TRBV11-3 and TRBJ2-5; 10 bases map to TRBD1. J gave up 1 base and V 2 bases, and 7 bases lay outside the gene matches. Germline V gene lookup returns CDR1 SGHNT and CDR2 YENEEA. The CDR3 has 17 residues.

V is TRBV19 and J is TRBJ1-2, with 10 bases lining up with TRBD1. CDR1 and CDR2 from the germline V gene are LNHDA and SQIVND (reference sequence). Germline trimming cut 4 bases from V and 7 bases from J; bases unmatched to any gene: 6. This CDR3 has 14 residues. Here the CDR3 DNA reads TGTGCCAGTAGTACGGGGACAGGGGTTTCTGGCTACACCTTC. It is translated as CASSTGTGVSGYTF.

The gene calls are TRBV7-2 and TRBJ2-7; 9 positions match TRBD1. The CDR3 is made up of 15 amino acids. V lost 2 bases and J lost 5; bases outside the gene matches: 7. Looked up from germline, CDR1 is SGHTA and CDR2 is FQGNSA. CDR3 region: CASSLTGGPTDEQYF. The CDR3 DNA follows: TGTGCCAGCAGCTTAACAGGGGGCCCAACCGACGAGCAGTACTTC.

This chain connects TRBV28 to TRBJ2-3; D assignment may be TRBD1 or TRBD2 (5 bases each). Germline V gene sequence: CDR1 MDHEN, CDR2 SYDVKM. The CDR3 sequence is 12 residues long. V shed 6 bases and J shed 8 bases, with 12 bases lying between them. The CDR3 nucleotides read TGTGCCAGCAGAAGCCCGGGACCTACGCAGTATTTT. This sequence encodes CASRSPGPTQYF. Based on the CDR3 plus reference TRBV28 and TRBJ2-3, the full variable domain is DVKVTQSSRYLVKRTGEKVFLECVQDMDHENMFWYRQDPGLGLRLIYFSYDVKMKEKGDIPEGYSVSREKKERFSLILESASTNQTSMYLCASRSPGPTQYFGPGTRLTVL.

This CDR3 is CAWSVRTKGEQYF. DNA for the CDR3: TGTGCCTGGAGTGTACGGACTAAGGGGGAGCAGTACTTC. J is TRBJ2-7 and V is TRBV30; tentatively, D is TRBD2 (6 bases). Germline V gene lookup returns CDR1 GTSNPN and CDR2 SVGIG (reference sequence). CDR3 length equals 13 residues. V gave up 0 bases and J gave up 7 bases, with 13 bases separating them.

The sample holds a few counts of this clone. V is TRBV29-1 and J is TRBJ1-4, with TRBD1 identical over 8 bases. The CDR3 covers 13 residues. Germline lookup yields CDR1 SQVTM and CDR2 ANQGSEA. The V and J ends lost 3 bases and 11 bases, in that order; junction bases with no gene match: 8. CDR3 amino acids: CSVDGTGSSKLFF. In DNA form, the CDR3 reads TGCAGCGTTGACGGGACAGGCTCCTCCAAACTGTTTTTT.